Ten or more counts support the clone carrying this T cell receptor (beta chain). Its antigen is currently unknown. This CDR3 contains 14 residues. Trimming took 5 bases from V and 1 from J; bases not matched to a gene: 2. Looked up from germline, CDR1 is SQVTM and CDR2 is ANQGSEA. These data come from a study of blood T cells in healthy people across ages. Findings of the study overall: Diversity estimates drawn from one million T cells were deemed underestimates.

It was with a sample-barcoded 5' primer and a J-beta primer mix that a second PCR of roughly 7 to 12 cycles was run. Each cDNA was tagged by a template-switch adaptor containing 12 random nucleotides. TCRdb passed the 5' RACE reads through MiXCR, listing each CDR3 protein once. The sample contains about 680,000 distinct CDR3 sequences, roughly 50% of which appear only once. Healthy Russian Caucasian donors spanned ages about 6 to 100 years. The sequence was collected from a woman aged 60 to 75 in good health. Specimen: blood. V is TRBV29-1 and J is TRBJ2-5, with 12 bases that match TRBD2. CDR3 residues: CSVWGLAGQETQYF. The CDR3 region has the DNA TGCAGCGTTTGGGGACTAGCGGGCCAAGAGACCCAGTACTTC.